The next 9 T cell receptor beta chains were all read from a single sample in a study of blood T cells in healthy people across ages. A sample-barcoded 5' primer and a J-beta primer mix were used in a second PCR of about 6 to 12 cycles. TCRdb redid the calling of the 5' RACE reads with MiXCR, one entry per CDR3 protein. The sample yields approximately 770,000 distinct CDR3 sequences, roughly 64% seen once. Material: blood. The receptors were gathered from a man aged 30 to 45 in good health.

The V and J genes are TRBV3-1 and TRBJ2-7; D possibly uses TRBD1 or TRBD2 (5 bases each). CDR3 length: 14 residues. Per the germline V gene, CDR1 is LGHDT and CDR2 is YNNKEL (reference sequence). V gave up 2 bases and J gave up 10 bases, with 18 bases separating them. The DNA of the CDR3 is TGTGCCAGCAGCCAAAATCTGGGGGTGAGGGATCAGTACTTC. Translated, it gives CASSQNLGVRDQYF.

The rearrangement links TRBV6-5 to TRBJ1-5; 7 bases align to TRBD1. Germline lookup yields CDR1 MNHEY and CDR2 SVGAGI. J gave up 0 bases and V 6 bases, and 5 bases lay outside the gene matches. This CDR3 spans 15 amino acids. CDR3 sequence (DNA): TGTGCCAGCAGACTTGACAGGGTTAGCAATCAGCCCCAGCATTTT. It codes for CASRLDRVSNQPQHF.

The sample holds one count of this clonotype. This chain links TRBV9 with TRBJ2-1; D remains ambiguous. In germline, CDR1 is SGDLS, CDR2 YYNGEE. The V and J ends lost 0 bases and 5 bases respectively, with 9 bases between them. The CDR3 is 14 amino acids. The CDR3 nucleotides are TGTGCCAGCAGCGTAGAGTCGCTCAACAATGAGCAGTTCTTC. Residues: CASSVESLNNEQFF.

The rearrangement uses TRBV6-2 or TRBV6-3 and TRBJ2-7, with 9 bases matching TRBD1. The V gene's germline CDR1 is MNHEY and CDR2 SVGEGT. The V gene end was trimmed by 7 bases and the J gene end by 6 bases; junction bases not matched to a gene: 7. The CDR3 is made up of 13 amino acids. As DNA, the CDR3 is TGTGCCAGCAATAGGGGACAGGGCCGCGAGCAGTACTTC. This sequence encodes CASNRGQGREQYF.

The chain is built from TRBV20-1 and TRBJ1-5; 7 nucleotides match TRBD1. The CDR3 is 13 amino acids. In germline, CDR1 is DFQATT, CDR2 SNEGSKA (reference sequence). The CDR3 DNA sequence: TGCAGCCCGGCGGGCCAGGGGGGGCAGCCCCAGCATTTT. Residues: CSPAGQGGQPQHF.

A few counts support this clonotype. The rearrangement joins TRBV10-3 to TRBJ1-2, with TRBD1 identical over 7 bases. With V trimmed by 4 bases and J by 0 bases, 5 bases remained unmatched. There are 15 residues in the CDR3. Germline assignment: CDR1 ENHRY and CDR2 SYGVKD. CDR3 nucleotide sequence: TGTGCCATCAGTGGATCCGGGACAGCTAACTATGGCTACACCTTC. It encodes CAISGSGTANYGYTF.

The rearrangement uses TRBV7-2 and TRBJ1-1; no reliable D call. Trimming took 5 bases from V and 9 from J, leaving 10 bases between them. The CDR3 extends over 11 amino acids. Germline V gene sequence: CDR1 SGHTA, CDR2 FQGNSA. The CDR3, as DNA: TGTGCCAGCAGCCGACCCAGGAAAGCTTTCTTT. Its protein is CASSRPRKAFF.

This chain connects TRBV5-1 to TRBJ1-1; 7 nucleotides match TRBD1. V shed 2 bases and J 2 bases; nucleotides not matched to a gene: 6. Germline V gives CDR1 SGHRS, CDR2 YFSETQ. The CDR3 length is 15 residues. Here the CDR3 DNA reads TGCGCCAGCAGCTTCGGGGACAGAGGAAACACTGAAGCTTTCTTT. It codes for CASSFGDRGNTEAFF.

For this clonotype: Germline and junction disagree at one end, which may indicate a read error. The chain combines TRBV7-2 with TRBJ2-1, with D possibly matching TRBD2 (5 bases). There are 14 residues in the CDR3. Per the germline V gene, CDR1 is SGHTA and CDR2 is FQGNSA. The CDR3 spells CACSPTSDYTEQFF. In nucleotides, the CDR3 is TGTGCCTGCAGCCCGACTTCTGACTACACCGAGCAGTTCTTC. Supplemented by reference TRBV7-2 and TRBJ2-1, the full variable domain reads GAGVSQSPSNKVTEKGKDVELRCDPISGHTALYWYRQSLGQGLEFLIYFQGNSAPDKSGLPSDRFSAERTGGSVSTLTIQRTQQEDSAVYLCACSPTSDYTEQFFGPGTRLTVL.